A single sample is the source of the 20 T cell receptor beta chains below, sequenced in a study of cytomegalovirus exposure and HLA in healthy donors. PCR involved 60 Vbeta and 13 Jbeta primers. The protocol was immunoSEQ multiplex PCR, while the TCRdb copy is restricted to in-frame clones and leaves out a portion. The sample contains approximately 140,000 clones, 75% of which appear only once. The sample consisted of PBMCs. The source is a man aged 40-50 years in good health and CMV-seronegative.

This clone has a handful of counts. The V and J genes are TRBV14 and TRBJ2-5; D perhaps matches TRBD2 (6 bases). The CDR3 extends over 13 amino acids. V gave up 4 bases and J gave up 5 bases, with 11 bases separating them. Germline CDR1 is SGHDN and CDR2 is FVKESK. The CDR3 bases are TGTGCCAGCAGCCCCCCTGGGGGGGAGACCCAGTACTTC. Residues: CASSPPGGETQYF.

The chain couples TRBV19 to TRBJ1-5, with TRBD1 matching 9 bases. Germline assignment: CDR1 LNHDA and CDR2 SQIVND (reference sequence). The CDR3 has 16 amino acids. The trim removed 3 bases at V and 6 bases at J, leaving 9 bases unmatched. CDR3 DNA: TGTGCCAGTAGTATCAACTCGGGACAGGGAGGTCAGCCCCAGCATTTT. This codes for CASSINSGQGGQPQHF.

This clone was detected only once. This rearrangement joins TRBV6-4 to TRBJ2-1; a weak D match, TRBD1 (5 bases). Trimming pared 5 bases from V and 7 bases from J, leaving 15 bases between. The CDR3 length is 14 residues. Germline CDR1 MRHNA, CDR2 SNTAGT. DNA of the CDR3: TGTGCCAGCAGTTCCCAGGGAAGTAGTAATGAGCAGTTCTTC. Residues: CASSSQGSSNEQFF.

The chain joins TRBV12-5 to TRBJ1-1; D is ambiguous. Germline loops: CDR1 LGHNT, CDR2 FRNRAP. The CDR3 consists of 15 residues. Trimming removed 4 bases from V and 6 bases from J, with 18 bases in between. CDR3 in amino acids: CASGWVEVTRAEAFF. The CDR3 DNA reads TGTGCTAGTGGTTGGGTGGAGGTTACGAGGGCTGAAGCTTTCTTT.

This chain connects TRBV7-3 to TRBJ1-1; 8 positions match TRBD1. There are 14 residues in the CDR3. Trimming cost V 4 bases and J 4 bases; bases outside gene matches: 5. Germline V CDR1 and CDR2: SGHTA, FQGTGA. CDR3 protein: CASSSQGGGTEAFF. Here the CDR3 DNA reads TGTGCCAGCAGCTCACAGGGGGGAGGCACTGAAGCTTTCTTT.

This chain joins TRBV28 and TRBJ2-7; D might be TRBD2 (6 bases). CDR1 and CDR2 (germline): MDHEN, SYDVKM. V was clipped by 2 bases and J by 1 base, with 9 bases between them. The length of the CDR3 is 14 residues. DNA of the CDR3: TGTGCCAGCAGTTTACTGCGGGGTTCCTACGAGCAGTACTTC. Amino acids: CASSLLRGSYEQYF.

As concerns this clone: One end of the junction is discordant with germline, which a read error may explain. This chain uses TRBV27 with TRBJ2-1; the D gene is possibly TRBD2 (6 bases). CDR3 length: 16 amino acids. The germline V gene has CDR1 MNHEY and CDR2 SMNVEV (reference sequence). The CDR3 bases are TGTGCCAGCAGTACACGACTCCGGGCCCCCGGCGGGGAGCTGTTCTTC. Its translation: CASSTRLRAPGGELFF.

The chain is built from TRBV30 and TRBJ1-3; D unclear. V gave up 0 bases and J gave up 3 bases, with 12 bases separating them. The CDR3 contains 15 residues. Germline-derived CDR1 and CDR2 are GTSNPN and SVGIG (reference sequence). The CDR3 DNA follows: TGTGCCTGGAGTGTAAGCGGGAGGGTTGGAAACACCATATATTTT. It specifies CAWSVSGRVGNTIYF.

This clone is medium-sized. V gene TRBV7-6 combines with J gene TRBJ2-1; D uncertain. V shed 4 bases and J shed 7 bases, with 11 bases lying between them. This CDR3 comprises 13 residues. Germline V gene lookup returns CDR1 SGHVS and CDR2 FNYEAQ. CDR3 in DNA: TGTGCCAGCAGCTCCCCGCCGGTGAATGAGCAGTTCTTC. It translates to CASSSPPVNEQFF.

This CDR3 reads CASSRGAETQYF. The CDR3 region has the DNA TGTGCCAGCAGCCGCGGGGCCGAGACCCAGTACTTC. The chain is built from TRBV4-2 and TRBJ2-5; tentatively, D is TRBD2 (6 bases). The germline V and J ends were trimmed by 4 bases and 5 bases, with 8 bases remaining between them. Per germline, CDR1 LGHNA and CDR2 YNFKEQ. This CDR3 region has 12 residues.

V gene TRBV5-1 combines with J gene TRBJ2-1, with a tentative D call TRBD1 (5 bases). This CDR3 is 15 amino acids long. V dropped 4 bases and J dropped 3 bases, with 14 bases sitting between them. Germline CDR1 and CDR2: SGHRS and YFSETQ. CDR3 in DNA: TGCGCCAGCAGCACAATGGACACATTCTACAATGAGCAGTTCTTC. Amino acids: CASSTMDTFYNEQFF.

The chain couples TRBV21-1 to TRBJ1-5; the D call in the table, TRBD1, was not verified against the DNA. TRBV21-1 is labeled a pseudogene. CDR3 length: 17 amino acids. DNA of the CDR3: TGTGCCAGCAGCATTGAACCCGGACAGGGTAGCAATCAGCCCCAGCATTTT. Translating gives CASSIEPGQGSNQPQHF.

The CDR3 nucleotides read TGCGCCAGCAGCCAGGGCGGGGGGCCTGCAATGTACCAAGAGACCCAGTACTTC. This encodes CASSQGGGPAMYQETQYF. This rearrangement joins TRBV4-1 to TRBJ2-5; 8 bases agree with TRBD2. The V and J ends lost 3 bases and 0 bases, in that order; junction bases with no gene match: 12. Germline CDR1 MGHRA, CDR2 YSYEKL. The CDR3 length is 18 residues.

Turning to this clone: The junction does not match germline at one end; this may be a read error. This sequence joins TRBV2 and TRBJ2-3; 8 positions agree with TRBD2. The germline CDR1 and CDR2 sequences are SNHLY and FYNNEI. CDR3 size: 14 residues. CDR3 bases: TGTGCCAGCACGGGGGGGGGCGTCACATATACGCAGTATTTT. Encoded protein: CASTGGGVTYTQYF.

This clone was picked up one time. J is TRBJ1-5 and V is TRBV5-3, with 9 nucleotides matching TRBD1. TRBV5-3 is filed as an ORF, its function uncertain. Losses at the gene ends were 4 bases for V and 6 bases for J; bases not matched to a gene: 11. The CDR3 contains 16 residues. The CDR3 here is CARSSRDRVRSQPQHF. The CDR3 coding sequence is TGTGCCAGAAGCAGTAGGGACAGGGTACGGTCTCAGCCCCAGCATTTT.

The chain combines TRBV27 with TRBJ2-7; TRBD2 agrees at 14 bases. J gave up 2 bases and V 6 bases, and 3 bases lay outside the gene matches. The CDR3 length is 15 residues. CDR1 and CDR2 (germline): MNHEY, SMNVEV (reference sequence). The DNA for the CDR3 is TGTGCCAGCAGCTTGACTAGCGGGGGGGCCTACGAGCAGTACTTC. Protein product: CASSLTSGGAYEQYF.

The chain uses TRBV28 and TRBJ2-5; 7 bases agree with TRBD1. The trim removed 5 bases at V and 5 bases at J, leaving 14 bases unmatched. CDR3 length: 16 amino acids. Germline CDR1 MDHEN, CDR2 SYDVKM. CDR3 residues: CASSPLGVGGGETQYF. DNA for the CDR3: TGTGCCAGCAGTCCCCTAGGGGTAGGGGGCGGGGAGACCCAGTACTTC.

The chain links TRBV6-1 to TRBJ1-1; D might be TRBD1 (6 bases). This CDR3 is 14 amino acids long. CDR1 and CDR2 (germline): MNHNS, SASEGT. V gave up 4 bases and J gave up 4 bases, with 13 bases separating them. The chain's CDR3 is CASSVDSWSTEAFF. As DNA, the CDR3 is TGTGCCAGCAGTGTGGACAGCTGGAGCACTGAAGCTTTCTTT.

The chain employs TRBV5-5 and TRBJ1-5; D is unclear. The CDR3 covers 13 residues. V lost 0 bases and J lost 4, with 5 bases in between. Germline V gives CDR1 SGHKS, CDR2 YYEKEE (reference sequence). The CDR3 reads CASSLGENQPQHF. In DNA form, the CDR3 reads TGTGCCAGCAGCTTGGGGGAGAATCAGCCCCAGCATTTT.

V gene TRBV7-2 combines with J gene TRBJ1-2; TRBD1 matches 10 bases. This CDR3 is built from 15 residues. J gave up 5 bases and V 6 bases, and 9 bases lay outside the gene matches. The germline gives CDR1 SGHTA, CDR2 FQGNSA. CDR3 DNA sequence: TGTGCCAGCAGTTCCGACAGGGGGCTGTCGTATGGCTACACCTTC. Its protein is CASSSDRGLSYGYTF.